This record covers a single TCR beta chain. This sample is part of a study of blood T cell repertoires in COVID-19. Profiling relied on immunoSEQ multiplex PCR, and the TCRdb table lists in-frame clones only, not all of them. The table lists some 300,000 clones, around 89% of them singletons. CDR1 is SQVTM, CDR2 ANQGSEA, per germline. The CDR3 is 12 amino acids. V lost 1 base and J lost 6, with 9 bases in between. Sequences were obtained from peripheral blood. This chain links TRBV29-1 with TRBJ1-2; D call uncertain. The sequence was collected from a woman between 50 and 59 years old with COVID-19, enrolled during active disease. The CDR3 DNA reads TGCAGCGTTGAAGGAAGGCAGGATGGCTACACCTTC. It yields the protein CSVEGRQDGYTF.